Here is one TCR beta chain with its context. In the authors' methods: Nucleated cell counts were estimated from reference gene primer amplification. TCRdb's copy holds only in-frame clones and misses some; the assay was immunoSEQ multiplex PCR. That table is the source of V, J and clone size, and D and trimming were worked out from the DNA. The data show about 180,000 clones, about 81% seen once. In Seattle, patients joined the study during active infection and were tracked longitudinally. This sample was taken from a study of blood T cell repertoires in COVID-19. Study-wide background: Researchers got acute and convalescent COVID-19 samples from the United States, Italy and Spain.

This CDR3 has 14 amino acids. Trimming left V 5 bases short and J 1 base short, with 11 bases between. Germline V gene lookup returns CDR1 LNHNV and CDR2 YYDKDF (reference sequence). Sequencing used peripheral blood. The TCR comes from a woman aged 80 or over with COVID-19, enrolled during active disease. The rearrangement joins TRBV15 to TRBJ1-1; D gene ambiguous. The CDR3 nucleotides are TGTGCCACCAGCTTCAGTCGGGGGAACACTGAAGCTTTCTTT. Its translation is CATSFSRGNTEAFF.